A single sample is the source of the 28 T cell receptor beta chains below, sequenced in a study of blood T cell repertoires in COVID-19. Libraries were prepared by immunoSEQ multiplex PCR; TCRdb keeps only in-frame clonotypes and omits some of them. The data contain roughly 200,000 clones, almost 90% of them singletons. Specimen: peripheral blood. These receptors came from a man between 18 and 29 years old with active or convalescent COVID-19.

This chain joins TRBV5-1 and TRBJ1-2, with 8 nucleotides matching TRBD1. Germline CDR1 reads SGHRS; CDR2 reads YFSETQ. The CDR3 is 15 amino acids. With V trimmed by 0 bases and J by 1 base, 2 bases remained unmatched. This CDR3 is CASSLGTGLNYGYTF. DNA for the CDR3: TGCGCCAGCAGCTTGGGGACAGGGCTTAACTATGGCTACACCTTC.

This clone has only a few counts. The J gene is TRBJ1-1, the V gene TRBV2, with D perhaps matching TRBD1 (6 bases). The CDR3 has 13 residues. From germline, CDR1 is SNHLY and CDR2 FYNNEI. With 5 bases removed from V and 4 bases from J, the gap between germline ends came to 11 bases. CDR3 amino acids: CASSQGLGTEAFF. CDR3 sequence (DNA): TGTGCCAGCAGTCAGGGGCTGGGCACTGAAGCTTTCTTT.

This clone was counted at least ten times. This sequence joins TRBV7-9 and TRBJ1-5; maybe TRBD1 (5 bases). The V end was cut by 1 base, the J end by 4 bases, with 17 bases between. The CDR3 runs to 17 residues. Germline values: CDR1 SEHNR, CDR2 FQNEAQ (reference sequence). The DNA of the CDR3 is TGTGCCAGCAGCTTAGGGACCCGGGACTTAGCAAATCAGCCCCAGCATTTT. Translating gives CASSLGTRDLANQPQHF.

The rearrangement joins TRBV27 to TRBJ2-1; 7 nucleotides line up with TRBD1. Germline lookup yields CDR1 MNHEY and CDR2 SMNVEV (reference sequence). The CDR3 extends over 14 amino acids. The junction had 5 bases not matched to a gene; V was cut back by 6 bases and J by 3 bases. The CDR3 region is CASRPGQSYNEQFF. DNA for the CDR3: TGTGCCAGCAGACCGGGACAGAGCTACAATGAGCAGTTCTTC.

V and J are TRBV6-5 and TRBJ2-2; D is possibly TRBD2 (5 bases). Trimming removed 7 bases from V and 3 bases from J, with 12 bases in between. The CDR3 sequence is 14 residues long. Germline V gives CDR1 MNHEY, CDR2 SVGAGI. DNA of the CDR3: TGTGCCAGCAAGTGGGAGTTTTACACCGGGGAGCTGTTTTTT. Protein product: CASKWEFYTGELFF.

This rearrangement joins TRBV18 to TRBJ2-1; TRBD1 agrees at 8 bases. Germline CDR1 is KGHSH and CDR2 is LQKENI. CDR3 length: 14 amino acids. J gave up 7 bases and V 3 bases, and 5 bases lay outside the gene matches. CDR3 coding DNA: TGTGCCAGCTCACCGGACAGGGTAGGGAATGAGCAGTTCTTC. It is translated as CASSPDRVGNEQFF.

This clone was observed once. This chain joins TRBV27 and TRBJ2-7; 14 bases fit TRBD2. The germline V gene has CDR1 MNHEY and CDR2 SMNVEV (reference sequence). The trim removed 6 bases at V and 3 bases at J, leaving 7 bases unmatched. The CDR3 loop spans 16 amino acids. In DNA, the CDR3 is TGTGCCAGCAGGACTAGCGGGGGGGTGGGGGTCTACGAGCAGTACTTC. It yields the protein CASRTSGGVGVYEQYF.

This clone came up a few times. The chain couples TRBV19 to TRBJ1-5; TRBD1 aligns across 7 bases. Germline CDR1 reads LNHDA; CDR2 reads SQIVND (reference sequence). The V gene end was trimmed by 0 bases and the J gene end by 2 bases; junction bases not matched to a gene: 10. The CDR3 is 18 residues long. DNA of the CDR3: TGTGCCAGTAGTATAGAGGGGACAGCGTGGAAGGGCAATCAGCCCCAGCATTTT. This sequence encodes CASSIEGTAWKGNQPQHF.

The DNA for the CDR3 is TGTGCCACCAGCAGAGAGCTAGCGGGAGTTCAAGAGACCCAGTACTTC. It yields the protein CATSRELAGVQETQYF. The rearrangement joins TRBV15 to TRBJ2-5; 10 positions agree with TRBD2. Unmatched junction bases numbered 3, after V lost 0 bases and J lost 2 bases. Germline CDR1 is LNHNV and CDR2 is YYDKDF (reference sequence). The CDR3 spans 16 residues. Full variable domain (rest looked up from reference TRBV15 and TRBJ2-5): DAMVIQNPRYQVTQFGKPVTLSCSQTLNHNVMYWYQQKSSQAPKLLFHYYDKDFNNEADTPDNFQSRRPNTSFCFLDIRSPGLGDTAMYLCATSRELAGVQETQYFGPGTRLLVL.

V gene TRBV5-1 combines with J gene TRBJ1-2; 8 bases fit TRBD1. The CDR3 totals 15 residues. Unmatched junction bases numbered 5, after V lost 0 bases and J lost 4 bases. Germline V lookup: CDR1 SGHRS, CDR2 YFSETQ. CDR3 sequence (DNA): TGCGCCAGCAGCTTGGCTGGACAGGGTGGCTATGGCTACACCTTC. This translates into CASSLAGQGGYGYTF. The whole variable domain, remainder taken from reference TRBV5-1 and TRBJ1-2, is KAGVTQTPRYLIKTRGQQVTLSCSPISGHRSVSWYQQTPGQGLQFLFEYFSETQRNKGNFPGRFSGRQFSNSRSEMNVSTLELGDSALYLCASSLAGQGGYGYTFGSGTRLTVV.

The chain combines TRBV7-9 with TRBJ2-5; TRBD1 might be the D (5 bases). The CDR3 contains 15 residues. Deletions cut 10 bases from V and 5 bases from J, with 23 bases between. From germline, CDR1 is SEHNR and CDR2 FQNEAQ (reference sequence). This chain's CDR3 is CAIGNRQRRYETQYF. CDR3 nucleotide sequence: TGTGCCATCGGAAACAGACAGCGTCGTTACGAGACCCAGTACTTC. Complete variable domain (other parts from reference TRBV7-9 and TRBJ2-5): DTGVSQNPRHKITKRGQNVTFRCDPISEHNRLYWYRQTLGQGPEFLTYFQNEAQLEKSRLLSDRFSAERPKGSFSTLEIQRTEQGDSAMYLCAIGNRQRRYETQYFGPGTRLLVL.

The chain couples TRBV23-1 to TRBJ1-1; 10 nucleotides line up with TRBD1. TRBV23-1 is an ORF, with its function uncertain. CDR3 length: 17 residues. V dropped 2 bases and J dropped 0; count of bases not matched to a gene: 6. The CDR3 region has the DNA TGCGCCAGCAGTCAACCCCGGGACAGGGGCCTGAACACTGAAGCTTTCTTT. Amino acid sequence: CASSQPRDRGLNTEAFF.

The rearrangement joins TRBV3-1 (or the pseudogene TRBV3-2) to TRBJ1-2, with a weak D call TRBD1 (6 bases). CDR3 size: 15 residues. Germline CDR1 is LGHDT and CDR2 is YNNKEL (reference sequence). V lost 4 bases, J lost 3 bases, and 15 bases lay in between. The CDR3 loop is CASSLFGQLYYGYTF. In DNA, the CDR3 is TGTGCCAGCAGCCTATTCGGACAGTTATACTATGGCTACACCTTC.

The sample holds a few counts of this clone. This rearrangement joins TRBV7-9 to TRBJ1-3, with unresolved D. Trimming left V 1 base short and J 0 bases short, with 4 bases between. This CDR3 region has 14 residues. CDR1 SEHNR and CDR2 FQNEAQ come from the germline V gene (reference sequence). The CDR3 DNA sequence: TGTGCCAGCAGCTTAGGTAACTCTGGAAACACCATATATTTT. Translating it yields CASSLGNSGNTIYF.

The chain joins TRBV7-2 to TRBJ2-1, with 11 bases fitting TRBD2. CDR3 length: 17 amino acids. Germline V lookup: CDR1 SGHTA, CDR2 FQGNSA. Unmatched junction bases numbered 11, after V lost 2 bases and J lost 8 bases. CDR3 sequence reads: CASSLPYGSGRVDEQFF. DNA for the CDR3: TGTGCCAGCAGCTTACCATATGGTAGCGGGAGGGTCGATGAGCAGTTCTTC.

The genes are TRBV28 and TRBJ2-1; TRBD1 agrees at 7 bases. V was pared by 6 bases and J by 3 bases, with 5 bases of the junction left unmatched. Germline V gives CDR1 MDHEN, CDR2 SYDVKM. This CDR3 is built from 14 residues. The CDR3 DNA reads TGTGCCAGCAGAAACAGGGGAAGCTACAATGAGCAGTTCTTC. Its protein is CASRNRGSYNEQFF.

The V gene is TRBV11-2, the J gene TRBJ1-4, with D uncertain. Trimming left V 0 bases short and J 8 bases short, with 13 bases between. CDR3 length equals 15 residues. Germline V lookup: CDR1 SGHAT, CDR2 FQNNGV. This CDR3 is CASSLEAGIGEKLFF. CDR3 nucleotides: TGTGCCAGCAGCTTAGAGGCGGGGATTGGCGAAAAACTGTTTTTT.

The V call is TRBV11-2, the J call TRBJ1-2; TRBD1 is a possible D gene (6 bases). CDR3 length equals 16 residues. Germline V lookup: CDR1 SGHAT, CDR2 FQNNGV. Trimming removed 5 bases from V and 3 bases from J, with 19 bases in between. The CDR3: CASSRVVRGGDYGYTF. DNA for the CDR3: TGTGCCAGCAGCCGAGTGGTCAGGGGAGGGGACTATGGCTACACCTTC.

The gene calls are TRBV21-1 and TRBJ2-6; the D call of TRBD2 is as the table states it, not checked on the DNA. TRBV21-1 is a pseudogene segment. The CDR3 covers 19 residues. The CDR3 is CASSKGGLLGSSGANVLTF. CDR3 nucleotides: TGTGCCAGCAGCAAAGGAGGCCTCTTGGGGAGCTCTGGGGCCAACGTCCTGACTTTC.

The chain joins TRBV4-3 to TRBJ2-7; 9 bases map to TRBD2. J was trimmed by 5 bases and V by 3 bases; bases with no gene match: 5. Per the germline V gene, CDR1 is LGHNA and CDR2 is YSLEER. This CDR3 spans 14 amino acids. CDR3 residues: CASSHGTSTHEQYF. The CDR3 region has the DNA TGCGCCAGCAGCCACGGGACTAGCACCCACGAGCAGTACTTC.

The chain is built from TRBV13 and TRBJ2-5; 10 bases align to TRBD2. CDR3 size: 16 residues. CDR1 is PRHDT, CDR2 FYEKMQ, per germline (reference sequence). V lost 7 bases and J lost 2; bases outside the gene matches: 10. DNA of the CDR3: TGTGCCAGCAAACGGTTGAGGACTAGCGGACAAGAGACCCAGTACTTC. Translating gives CASKRLRTSGQETQYF.

The rearrangement uses TRBV5-1 and TRBJ1-1; tentative D call: TRBD1 (6 bases). CDR1 is SGHRS and CDR2 is YFSETQ in the germline V gene. This CDR3 has 16 residues. Trimming removed 4 bases from V and 0 bases from J, with 16 bases in between. CDR3 region: CASSRTTQGLNTEAFF. The CDR3, as DNA: TGCGCCAGCAGCAGAACAACACAGGGTTTGAACACTGAAGCTTTCTTT. Variable domain in full (rest from reference TRBV5-1 and TRBJ1-1): KAGVTQTPRYLIKTRGQQVTLSCSPISGHRSVSWYQQTPGQGLQFLFEYFSETQRNKGNFPGRFSGRQFSNSRSEMNVSTLELGDSALYLCASSRTTQGLNTEAFFGQGTRLTVV.

The chain links TRBV10-1 to TRBJ2-1, with TRBD2 matching 9 bases. V lost 4 bases and J lost 3; bases outside the gene matches: 1. CDR1 and CDR2 (germline): WNHNN, SYGVQD (reference sequence). The CDR3 loop spans 14 amino acids. CDR3 DNA sequence: TGCGCCAGCAGTGTAGCGGGAGACTACAATGAGCAGTTCTTC. Translated: CASSVAGDYNEQFF.

The chain uses TRBV18 and TRBJ2-3; D perhaps matches TRBD1 (6 bases). The CDR3 consists of 15 residues. Germline V gene lookup returns CDR1 KGHSH and CDR2 LQKENI. The V end was cut by 6 bases, the J end by 5 bases, with 18 bases between. The CDR3 sequence is CASSALAGAVDTQYF. CDR3 DNA sequence: TGTGCCAGCTCCGCACTGGCAGGGGCGGTAGATACGCAGTATTTT.

This rearrangement joins TRBV9 to TRBJ2-7, with 10 bases identical to TRBD2. The ends lost 1 base at V and 6 bases at J; junction bases unmatched: 7. The germline CDR1 and CDR2 sequences are SGDLS and YYNGEE. The CDR3 is 15 residues long. The CDR3 coding sequence is TGTGCCAGCAGCGTATCTAGCGGGAGTCTGGGCGAGCAGTACTTC. Translation gives CASSVSSGSLGEQYF.

This sequence joins TRBV6-6 and TRBJ1-1; 7 positions match TRBD1. J was trimmed by 7 bases and V by 0 bases; bases with no gene match: 8. This CDR3 is built from 15 residues. The germline gives CDR1 MNHNY, CDR2 SVGAGI (reference sequence). The CDR3 coding sequence is TGTGCCAGCAGTTACTCTGCAGGGGGGTCTGGTGAAGCTTTCTTT. Its protein is CASSYSAGGSGEAFF.

This clone occurred once. The chain couples TRBV5-4 to TRBJ1-1, with D tentatively TRBD1 (5 bases). The V end was cut by 0 bases, the J end by 5 bases, with 14 bases between. This CDR3 contains 15 residues. Per germline, CDR1 SGHNT and CDR2 YYREEE (reference sequence). CDR3 nucleotides: TGTGCCAGCAGCTTGGCCGGGCAGGGCTGGACTGAAGCTTTCTTT. Protein sequence: CASSLAGQGWTEAFF.

The chain joins TRBV5-1 to TRBJ2-1, with TRBD2 as a possible D gene (5 bases). CDR1 SGHRS and CDR2 YFSETQ come from the germline V gene. This CDR3 contains 12 residues. Between the trimmed V and J ends, which lost 5 bases and 10 bases, there was a span of 13 bases. The CDR3 DNA follows: TGCGCCAGCAGACTCGACTACGACGAGCAGTTCTTC. It encodes CASRLDYDEQFF.